Listed here are 5 T cell receptor beta chains from one sample, sequenced in a study of control samples from healthy donors and cancer patients. Profiling relied on immunoSEQ multiplex PCR, and the TCRdb table lists in-frame clones only, not all of them. The top ten clones hold more than 6.5% of a sample with about 140,000 clones, under 95% of them seen once. Input material: blood. These receptors were taken from a man between 18 and 29 years old in good health.

The chain has TRBV19 and TRBJ1-2; 7 nucleotides agree with TRBD1. The CDR3 extends over 14 amino acids. V was clipped by 2 bases and J by 3 bases; unmatched bases: 3. Germline V gives CDR1 LNHDA, CDR2 SQIVND (reference sequence). The CDR3 bases are TGTGCCAGTAGTATATGGGACAGCTACTATGGCTACACCTTC. This gives the protein CASSIWDSYYGYTF.

This rearrangement joins TRBV3-1 (or the pseudogene TRBV3-2) to TRBJ1-3; TRBD1 agrees at 12 bases. V lost 5 bases, J lost 2 bases, and 10 bases stayed unmatched. The CDR3 totals 18 residues. The germline CDR1 and CDR2 sequences are LGHDT and YNNKEL (reference sequence). CDR3 DNA sequence: TGTGCCAGCAGCTCCCAGGGACAGGGGGCGCGCACTGGAAACACCATATATTTT. It translates to CASSSQGQGARTGNTIYF.

The chain couples TRBV6-2 or TRBV6-3 to TRBJ1-5, with unresolved D. In germline, CDR1 is MNHEY, CDR2 SVGEGT. The CDR3 has 20 amino acids. The V end lost 2 bases, the J end lost 4 bases, and 27 bases lay between the germline ends. Here the CDR3 reads CASSYHGLPLRVIANQPQHF. The CDR3 DNA reads as TGTGCCAGCAGTTACCATGGACTGCCGTTGAGAGTAATAGCAAATCAGCCCCAGCATTTT.

This chain connects TRBV5-4 to TRBJ2-5, with TRBD2 matching over 9 bases. J lost 7 bases, V lost 0 bases, and 4 bases had no gene match. CDR3 length: 14 residues. From germline, CDR1 is SGHNT and CDR2 YYREEE (reference sequence). As DNA, the CDR3 is TGTGCCAGCAGCTTGGAGCGGGGGGCCGGGACCCAGTACTTC. Translating gives CASSLERGAGTQYF.

The gene calls are TRBV29-1 and TRBJ2-5, with D perhaps given as TRBD1 or TRBD2 (5 bases each). The CDR3 contains 11 residues. V was cut by 7 bases and J by 2 bases, with 8 bases left in between. Germline lookup yields CDR1 SQVTM and CDR2 ANQGSEA. The CDR3 DNA reads as TGCAGCGCGGGGCCTCAAGAGACCCAGTACTTC. This sequence encodes CSAGPQETQYF.